Listed below are T cell receptor beta chains from one sample, sequenced in a study of blood T cells in healthy people across ages. In TCRdb, the 5' RACE reads were re-called with MiXCR into one record per CDR3 protein. This sample has about 800,000 distinct CDR3 sequences, with more than 45% found just once. Sequenced input: blood. All receptors derive from a man under 40 in good health. Both conserved end residues are part of each CDR3. Each record gives: V gene, J gene, D gene, clone size, CDR3 DNA, CDR3 protein. D genes are given only for firm matches. Expanded clones are given a class, and other clones once, few, many or no size at all.

TRBV12-3/TRBV12-4	TRBJ2-4	.	few	TGTGCCAGCAGTCCGGGGGGGACAGGGAGGAACATTCAGTACTTC	CASSPGGTGRNIQYF
TRBV10-3	TRBJ1-3	.	few	TGTGCCATCAGCCGAGACACCCGATCTGGAAACACCATATATTTT	CAISRDTRSGNTIYF
TRBV4-2	TRBJ2-7	.	many	TGTGCCAGCAGCCAAGACTGGAGCTCCTACGAGCAGTACTTC	CASSQDWSSYEQYF
TRBV20-1	TRBJ2-1	TRBD2	.	TGCAGTGCTAGAGACCGGGGGGGCCTTTACAATGAGCAGTTCTTC	CSARDRGGLYNEQFF
TRBV27	TRBJ2-1	TRBD2	.	TGTGCCAGCGCACTAGCGAGCTCCTACAATGAGCAGTTCTTC	CASALASSYNEQFF
TRBV5-1	TRBJ2-7	.	few	TGCGCCAGCAGCTTGCACTCTACCTACGAGCAGTACTTC	CASSLHSTYEQYF
TRBV7-2	TRBJ2-3	TRBD2	.	TGTGCCAGCAAGCGGGGTATGACAGATACGCAGTATTTT	CASKRGMTDTQYF
TRBV7-2	TRBJ1-2	.	.	TGTGCCAGCAGCTTACTCGCCGGTGTTAACTATGGCTACACCTTC	CASSLLAGVNYGYTF
TRBV7-2	TRBJ2-7	TRBD2	.	TGTGCCAGCAGGCGAGGCGGGACTAGCAACGAGCAGTACTTC	CASRRGGTSNEQYF
TRBV11-2	TRBJ2-1	.	few	TGTGCCAGCAGCTTAGGCTGGATCGTGAAGAGCTCCTACAATGAGCAGTTCTTC	CASSLGWIVKSSYNEQFF
TRBV20-1	TRBJ2-1	.	.	TGCAGTGCCTCGCACTTTCGGAGAGGCACCTACAATGAGCAGTTCTTC	CSASHFRRGTYNEQFF
TRBV28	TRBJ2-3	.	.	TGTGCCAGCAATTCCGGTGGGACCACAGATACGCAGTATTTT	CASNSGGTTDTQYF
TRBV9	TRBJ2-1	.	.	TGTGCCAGCAGCGTAGAGGTGACAGAGATCTACAATGAGCAGTTCTTC	CASSVEVTEIYNEQFF
TRBV18	TRBJ1-1	.	.	TGTGCCAGCTCACCACCAAATCAGGCCGGGGCCGGAGCTTTCTTT	CASSPPNQAGAGAFF
TRBV20-1	TRBJ2-5	.	.	TGCAGTGCAACCTCCGAAGCGGACCAAGAGACCCAGTACTTC	CSATSEADQETQYF
TRBV18	TRBJ2-3	.	.	TGTGCCAGCTCACTCCACCCAGTGGATACGCAGTATTTT	CASSLHPVDTQYF